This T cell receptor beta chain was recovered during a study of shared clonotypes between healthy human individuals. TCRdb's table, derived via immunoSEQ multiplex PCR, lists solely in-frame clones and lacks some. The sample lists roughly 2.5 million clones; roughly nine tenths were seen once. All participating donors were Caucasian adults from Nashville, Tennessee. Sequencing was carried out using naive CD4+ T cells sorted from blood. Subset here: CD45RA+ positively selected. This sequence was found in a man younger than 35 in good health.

In DNA form, the CDR3 reads TGTGCCAGCAGTTCCCCCCGACAGGGAGTCTCTGGAAACACCATATATTTT. It encodes CASSSPRQGVSGNTIYF. J is TRBJ1-3 and V is TRBV28; 7 bases map to TRBD1. The CDR3 sequence is 17 residues long. Germline CDR1 and CDR2: MDHEN and SYDVKM. V was pared by 4 bases and J by 0 bases, with 9 bases of the junction left unmatched.